The 3 T cell receptor beta chains below come from one sample, sequenced in a study of Tregs in tolerant kidney transplant recipients. The protocol was immunoSEQ multiplex PCR, while the TCRdb copy is restricted to in-frame clones and leaves out a portion. The sample holds 45,000 to 55,000 clones. The specimen was CD4+ T cells from blood, collected before the transplant. These receptors were collected from a human donor who received a combined kidney and bone marrow transplant.

About this clone itself: The CDR3 end is not reached by the read, which stops 3 residues before it; the germline J gene fills it in. This sequence joins TRBV18 and TRBJ2-7, with 9 nucleotides matching TRBD1. Germline V gene data show CDR1 as KGHSH and CDR2 as LQKENI. Trimming removed 6 bases from V and 5 bases from J; junction bases left unmatched: 5. The CDR3 length is 13 residues. The CDR3 sequence is CASSPGTGNEQYF. The part of the CDR3 DNA that was read is TGTGCCAGCTCTCCTGGGACAGGGAACGAG.

Concerning this clone: With the read ending 3 residues before the CDR3 end, the germline J gene is used to fill in that end. The rearrangement joins TRBV7-9 to TRBJ1-5, with TRBD1 matching 7 bases. This CDR3 comprises 14 residues. Per the germline V gene, CDR1 is SEHNR and CDR2 is FQNEAQ (reference sequence). With 5 bases clipped from V and 3 bases from J, the junction kept 4 bases outside the gene matches. The part of the CDR3 DNA that was read is TGTGCCAGCAGCCGGGGACAGCCCAATCAGCCC. Translating it yields CASSRGQPNQP. In full, the CDR3 reads CASSRGQPNQPQHF.

About this clone: The CDR3 end falls 3 residues outside the read, so it is completed with the germline J gene. The chain recombines TRBV7-9 with TRBJ2-2; tentatively, D is TRBD1 (6 bases). The ends were cut back, 6 bases at V and 3 bases at J, with 14 bases in the middle. CDR1 SEHNR and CDR2 FQNEAQ come from the germline V gene (reference sequence). This CDR3 has 15 residues. CDR3 in amino acids: CASRFQGRDTGELFF. The sequenced part of the CDR3 DNA is TGTGCCAGCAGATTTCAGGGGCGAGACACCGGGGAG.